The present T cell receptor (beta chain) was sequenced within a study of T cell responses to AZD1222 COVID-19 vaccine. In the case of this clone: Its antigen is not known.

Whether given at about 4 or about 12 weeks, second doses were pooled. Study results and limitations: Spike-specific TCR breadth and depth rose after two AZD1222 doses. Mapped onto spike, vaccine-associated CD4 TCRs spanned it and were dominant at 160-218 and 743-854.

Repertoires were generated with immunoSEQ multiplex PCR, while TCRdb's copy carries only in-frame clones and drops some. The sample includes under 150,000 clones, around 92% seen only once; the top ten take 1.5% to 2%. Trimming removed 0 bases from V and 2 bases from J, with 11 bases in between. This CDR3 spans 15 amino acids. Germline V gene sequence: CDR1 SGHRS, CDR2 YFSETQ. The rearrangement uses TRBV5-1 and TRBJ1-2, with D tentatively TRBD1 (6 bases). This specimen was peripheral blood, taken 28 days after the second AZD1222 dose. The TCR sequence derives from an adult who received the AZD1222 COVID-19 vaccine. This CDR3 reads CASSLGGRGNYGYTF. DNA of the CDR3: TGCGCCAGCAGCTTGGGAGGCAGGGGCAACTATGGCTACACCTTC. The full variable domain, with the rest looked up from reference TRBV5-1 and TRBJ1-2, is KAGVTQTPRYLIKTRGQQVTLSCSPISGHRSVSWYQQTPGQGLQFLFEYFSETQRNKGNFPGRFSGRQFSNSRSEMNVSTLELGDSALYLCASSLGGRGNYGYTFGSGTRLTVV.